Shown below are 8 T cell receptor beta chains from a single sample sequenced in a study of identical twins. TCRdb analysed the 5' RACE reads with MiXCR anew, one entry per CDR3 protein. This sample has around 370,000 distinct CDR3 sequences, with roughly 9% found just once. Material: naive T cells sorted from blood. Source of these receptors: a woman between 45 and 60 years old in good health.

J is TRBJ2-5 and V is TRBV20-1; tentatively, D is TRBD2 (6 bases). Trimming removed 0 bases from V and 2 bases from J, with 13 bases in between. This CDR3 spans 15 amino acids. CDR1 is DFQATT, CDR2 SNEGSKA, per germline (reference sequence). CDR3 amino acids: CSARDLRGIQETQYF. The CDR3 nucleotides are TGCAGTGCTAGAGATCTCCGGGGGATACAAGAGACCCAGTACTTC.

Ten or more counts support this clonotype. The gene calls are TRBV7-8 and TRBJ2-7; no definite D call. The V gene's germline CDR1 is SGHVS and CDR2 FQNEAQ. V lost 5 bases and J 5 bases, leaving 10 bases between the germline ends. The CDR3 sequence is 12 residues long. The CDR3 nucleotides are TGTGCCAGCAGCGAGGAAGGGAACGAGCAGTACTTC. Its protein product is CASSEEGNEQYF.

This clonotype was counted ten times or more. The chain combines TRBV6-5 with TRBJ1-1; TRBD1 matches at 8 bases. CDR1 is MNHEY and CDR2 is SVGAGI in the germline V gene. The CDR3 contains 12 residues. With 6 bases clipped from V and 11 bases from J, the junction kept 8 bases outside the gene matches. CDR3 DNA: TGTGCCAGCAGGGGACAGGATTCGGGGGCTTTCTTT. As protein: CASRGQDSGAFF.

V and J are TRBV10-3 and TRBJ2-3, with D maybe TRBD2 (6 bases). Trimming stripped 4 bases from V and 3 bases from J, with 17 bases between. This CDR3 is 16 amino acids long. CDR1 and CDR2 (germline): ENHRY, SYGVKD. The CDR3 is CAISGLGVRGTDTQYF. The CDR3 region has the DNA TGTGCCATCAGTGGACTAGGGGTTAGGGGAACAGATACGCAGTATTTT.

J is TRBJ2-1 and V is TRBV2; 11 bases align to TRBD2. Germline assignment: CDR1 SNHLY and CDR2 FYNNEI. With 6 bases clipped from V and 8 bases from J, the junction kept 6 bases outside the gene matches. The CDR3 totals 14 residues. The CDR3 nucleotides read TGTGCCAGCAGGGGACTAGCGGCAGGGGATGAGCAGTTCTTC. Translating gives CASRGLAAGDEQFF.

In this sample, this clonotype turned up a few times. The chain links TRBV10-3 to TRBJ1-5; D may be TRBD1 (6 bases). Trimming removed 6 bases from V and 4 bases from J, with 10 bases in between. Looked up from germline, CDR1 is ENHRY and CDR2 is SYGVKD. There are 13 residues in the CDR3. The CDR3 is CAIRVDRNQPQHF. As DNA, the CDR3 is TGTGCCATCAGAGTCGACAGGAATCAGCCCCAGCATTTT.

This clonotype has only a few counts. The gene calls are TRBV14 and TRBJ2-3, with TRBD2 matching 10 bases. Germline V lookup: CDR1 SGHDN, CDR2 FVKESK. The CDR3 sequence is 18 residues long. Germline trimming cut 5 bases from V and 2 bases from J; bases unmatched to any gene: 13. As DNA, the CDR3 is TGTGCCAGCAGCTCAAGACTAGCGGGCGAAGGGTTCACAGATACGCAGTATTTT. It encodes CASSSRLAGEGFTDTQYF.

In its sample, this clonotype was seen a few times. This rearrangement joins TRBV7-8 to TRBJ1-3, with a weak D call TRBD1 (5 bases). This CDR3 has 16 amino acids. Germline V gene lookup returns CDR1 SGHVS and CDR2 FQNEAQ. Trimming pared 0 bases from V and 2 bases from J, leaving 11 bases between. The DNA of the CDR3 is TGTGCCAGCAGCTTAGCGCCGGGGGGAACTGGAAACACCATATATTTT. The encoded protein is CASSLAPGGTGNTIYF. Using reference TRBV7-8 and TRBJ1-3 for the parts outside the CDR3, the full variable domain is GAGVSQSPRYKVAKRGQDVALRCDPISGHVSLFWYQQALGQGPEFLTYFQNEAQLDKSGLPSDRFFAERPEGSVSTLKIQRTQQEDSAVYLCASSLAPGGTGNTIYFGEGSWLTVV.